This T cell receptor beta chain was documented in a study of T-cell memory formation after mild COVID-19. Study overall: TCR clusters were largely donor specific. Study-level results: Detection of some responders pre-infection suggested pre-existing cross-reactive memory T cells participated. Mainly CM and EM harbored the contracting CD4+ clones; mainly EMRA harbored the CD8+ ones.

To note about this clonotype: The antigen remains undetermined.

TCRdb reprocessed the 5' RACE reads with MiXCR, giving one entry per CDR3 protein. The sample lists more than 250,000 distinct CDR3 sequences, roughly 18% seen once, with 23% in the top ten. Specimen: PBMCs or a T cell subset sorted from them (not recorded which). The sequence was obtained from a man younger than 30 who had mild COVID-19 (a few samples of this study predate the infection). Cell type and time point are not known.

Here the CDR3 DNA reads TGTGCCAGCAGGCACGGACAGGGGGGGGATACGCAGTATTTT. This codes for CASRHGQGGDTQYF. V usage is TRBV6-6 and J usage is TRBJ2-3; 10 bases are a match to TRBD1. The V gene end was trimmed by 6 bases and the J gene end by 6 bases; junction bases not matched to a gene: 6. The CDR3 extends over 14 amino acids. Germline V CDR1 and CDR2: MNHNY, SVGAGI (reference sequence).